A selection of T cell receptor beta chains follows, all from one sample in a study of blood T cell repertoires in COVID-19. This table comes from immunoSEQ multiplex PCR, and its TCRdb copy is limited to in-frame clones, with some not included. This sample has 110,000 or so clones, with 70% to 85% found just once. The specimen was peripheral blood. These TCRs come from a woman aged 40-49 years with acute or convalescent COVID-19. The CDR3 runs from the conserved cysteine through the conserved F or W. A D gene is named only where the DNA matches it firmly. Size is stated for part of the rows, as once, few or many counts, or as a class when the clone is expanded.

j_call d_call v_call cdr3_length clone_size cdr3_nt cdr3_aa
TRBJ1-5 TRBD1 TRBV28 16 . TGTGCCACACAGGGGGCGCGATTCACAGGCAATCAGCCCCAGCATTTT CATQGARFTGNQPQHF
TRBJ1-5 . TRBV12-5 13 . TGTGCTAGTGGTACACAGGGCAATCAGCCCCAGCATTTT CASGTQGNQPQHF
TRBJ2-1 . TRBV19 14 . TGTGCCAGTAGTATGGGCGGGGTGAGTAATGAGCAGTTCTTC CASSMGGVSNEQFF
TRBJ2-3 . TRBV5-4 14 . TGTGCCAGCAGCCTAGCGAGGAACACAGATACGCAGTATTTT CASSLARNTDTQYF
TRBJ1-2 TRBD1 TRBV14 17 few TGTGCCAGCAGCCAAACCCCGGGACAGGGCTTTACCTATGGCTACACCTTC CASSQTPGQGFTYGYTF
TRBJ2-5 TRBD1 TRBV5-1 16 few TGCGCCAGCAGCAAGCGAACAGGACAGGGGGAAGAGACCCAGTACTTC CASSKRTGQGEETQYF
TRBJ2-1 TRBD2 TRBV29-1 14 . TGCAGCGTTGAAGGGACTAGCGGGGCGAATGAGCAGTTCTTC CSVEGTSGANEQFF
TRBJ2-2 TRBD1 TRBV27 13 . TGTGCCAGCAGTCAACAGGGGTCCGGGGAGCTGTTTTTT CASSQQGSGELFF
TRBJ2-7 TRBD1 TRBV6-5 15 . TGTGCCAGCAGTTACCGAGACAGGGGGTTGTACGAGCAGTACTTC CASSYRDRGLYEQYF
TRBJ1-1 . TRBV6-1 12 . TGTGCCAGCAGTGACGGCAGGCAGGGAGCTTTCTTT CASSDGRQGAFF
TRBJ2-4 . TRBV30 14 . TGTGCCTGGAGTCCGAAGGGGGGGCAAAGGATTCAGTACTTC CAWSPKGGQRIQYF
TRBJ2-3 . TRBV24-1 14 . TGTGCCACCAGTGATTTGATCAGGGGCAATACGCAGTATTTT CATSDLIRGNTQYF
TRBJ2-2 . TRBV28 11 . TGTGCCAGCAGCTCGTCCGGGGAGCTGTTTTTT CASSSSGELFF
TRBJ2-2 TRBD1 TRBV28 14 few TGTGCCAGCACCTGGACAGGGTTAACCGGGGAGCTGTTTTTT CASTWTGLTGELFF
TRBJ2-7 . TRBV5-8 10 . TGTGCCAGCGGCCACAGGTCTGAGTACTTC CASGHRSEYF
TRBJ1-2 . TRBV28 13 . TGTGCCAGCAGTTTTACAGGAAACTATGGCTACACCTTC CASSFTGNYGYTF
TRBJ1-6 . TRBV7-3 14 . TGTGCCAGCAGCTACGGACAGCTTAATTCACCCCTCCACTTT CASSYGQLNSPLHF
TRBJ1-1 . TRBV29-1 13 . TGCAGCGTTGACCAGGGCAGGAACACTGAAGCTTTCTTT CSVDQGRNTEAFF
TRBJ1-6 . TRBV7-2 15 few TGTGCCAGCAGACAATTACAGGGTGGAGATTCACCCCTCCACTTT CASRQLQGGDSPLHF
TRBJ1-5 . TRBV6-2/TRBV6-3 16 . TGTGCCAGCAGTTCAGGACTCCGCGGAGATTATCAGCCCCAGCATTTT CASSSGLRGDYQPQHF
TRBJ2-3 . TRBV2 15 . TGTGCCAGCAGTGGGCGGTCGGGGGGCACAGATACGCAGTATTTT CASSGRSGGTDTQYF
TRBJ2-4 . TRBV28 16 . TGTGCCAGCAGTTTAACGAGAGGAATCTCCCTTGACATTCAGTACTTC CASSLTRGISLDIQYF
TRBJ1-2 . TRBV23-1 14 . TGCGCCAGCAGTCAATCGACAGGCAACTATGGCTACACCTTC CASSQSTGNYGYTF
TRBJ1-1 TRBD1 TRBV3-1/TRBV3-2 14 . TGTGCCAGCAGCCTTCAGGGGGTCGGCACTGAAGCTTTCTTT CASSLQGVGTEAFF
TRBJ2-5 . TRBV6-6 14 . TGTGCCAGCAGACTAGTTGAGGCGGGAGAGACCCAGTACTTC CASRLVEAGETQYF
TRBJ1-1 . TRBV18 14 many TGTGCCAGCTCACAGAGCGGAACGAACACTGAAGCTTTCTTT CASSQSGTNTEAFF
TRBJ2-6 . TRBV5-1 15 few TGCGCCAGCAGCTTGGTGGGAGCTGGGGCCAACGTCCTGACTTTC CASSLVGAGANVLTF
TRBJ2-3 . TRBV19 16 few TGTGCCAGTAGTGGACGCGGACACTCGGAGGGGGATACGCAGTATTTT CASSGRGHSEGDTQYF
TRBJ2-3 . TRBV12-5 14 . TGTGCTAGTGGTTTGCAGTCTAGCACAGATACGCAGTATTTT CASGLQSSTDTQYF
TRBJ2-3 TRBD2 TRBV7-2 15 . TGTGCCAGCAGCCTAACTAGCGGGGTGTCAGATACGCAGTATTTT CASSLTSGVSDTQYF
TRBJ1-1 TRBD1 TRBV5-1 13 . TGCGCCAGCAGCTTCGCAGGGGGAACTGAAGCTTTCTTT CASSFAGGTEAFF
TRBJ1-2 . TRBV9 14 many TGTGCCAGCAGCCCCCGGGACACCGAGTGGGGCTACACCTTC CASSPRDTEWGYTF
TRBJ2-1 TRBD2 TRBV7-6 16 . TGTGCCAGCAGCTTAGGGAGCGGGGGGTCCCACAATGAGCAGTTCTTC CASSLGSGGSHNEQFF
TRBJ1-1 TRBD1 TRBV29-1 12 . TGCAGCGCTAGGGACAGCAACACTGAAGCTTTCTTT CSARDSNTEAFF
TRBJ1-6 TRBD1 TRBV10-3 14 once TGTGCCATCACTGCCGGGACAGGGGATTCACCCCTCCACTTT CAITAGTGDSPLHF
TRBJ1-1 . TRBV2 13 . TGTGCCAGCAGAGAGACAGAGAACACTGAAGCTTTCTTT CASRETENTEAFF
TRBJ1-1 . TRBV21-1 16 few TGTGCCAGCAGCAAAATTGGGGTAGGGGTTAACACTGAAGCTTTCTTT CASSKIGVGVNTEAFF
TRBJ1-3 . TRBV28 16 . TGTGCCAGCGGGAGTTGGGGGCAAATGGCTGGAAACACCATATATTTT CASGSWGQMAGNTIYF
TRBJ1-2 TRBD1 TRBV19 13 . TGTGCCAGTAATGACAGGGGCAACTATGGCTACACCTTC CASNDRGNYGYTF
TRBJ2-3 TRBD1 TRBV7-9 15 . TGTGCCAGCAGCTGGGGACAGTCGCTCACAGATACGCAGTATTTT CASSWGQSLTDTQYF
TRBJ2-3 TRBD2 TRBV2 17 . TGTGCCAGCAGAGGACTAGCCGCCACCGGTACCACAGATACGCAGTATTTT CASRGLAATGTTDTQYF
TRBJ2-2 TRBD1 TRBV19 14 . TGTGCCAGCATACAGGGGGCAAACACCGGGGAGCTGTTTTTT CASIQGANTGELFF
TRBJ1-6 TRBD1 TRBV28 13 . TGTGCCAGCTCCGGGACAGGGGGTTCACCCCTCCACTTT CASSGTGGSPLHF
TRBJ2-3 . TRBV19 13 once TGTGCCAGTAGTATGGCTGTGGCAGATACGCAGTATTTT CASSMAVADTQYF
TRBJ2-7 . TRBV28 16 . TGTGCCAGCAGTCCCCTGGGGGTCGGGGGAGACAACGAGCAGTACTTC CASSPLGVGGDNEQYF
TRBJ2-1 TRBD1 TRBV6-6 18 . TGTGCCAGCAGTCTAATTGGTGGGGGACAGGGGTGGTACAATGAGCAGTTCTTC CASSLIGGGQGWYNEQFF
TRBJ2-5 . TRBV5-6 16 . TGTGCCAGCAGCCCAACTTGGAGGGGGGGGCAAGAGACCCAGTACTTC CASSPTWRGGQETQYF
TRBJ1-3 . TRBV11-2 14 . TGTGCCAGCAGCTTAACCGGGGTAGGAAACACCATATATTTT CASSLTGVGNTIYF
TRBJ1-6 . TRBV30 14 many TGTGCCTGGAGTAAGCGCTCCTATAATTCACCCCTCCACTTT CAWSKRSYNSPLHF
TRBJ1-2 TRBD1 TRBV28 14 . TGTGCCAGCAGTTCGGGACAGGGCATTTATGGCTACACCTTC CASSSGQGIYGYTF
TRBJ1-6 TRBD1 TRBV24-1 15 . TGTGCCACCAGTGACCCGGGACAGCCTAATTCACCCCTCCACTTT CATSDPGQPNSPLHF
TRBJ2-3 . TRBV5-6 14 once TGTGCCAGCAGGGGCCGGGGGTCTATAGATACGCAGTATTTT CASRGRGSIDTQYF
TRBJ1-2 TRBD1 TRBV7-3 15 few TGTGCCAGCAGCTTAAGCCCGGGACAGGGGTATGGCTACACCTTC CASSLSPGQGYGYTF